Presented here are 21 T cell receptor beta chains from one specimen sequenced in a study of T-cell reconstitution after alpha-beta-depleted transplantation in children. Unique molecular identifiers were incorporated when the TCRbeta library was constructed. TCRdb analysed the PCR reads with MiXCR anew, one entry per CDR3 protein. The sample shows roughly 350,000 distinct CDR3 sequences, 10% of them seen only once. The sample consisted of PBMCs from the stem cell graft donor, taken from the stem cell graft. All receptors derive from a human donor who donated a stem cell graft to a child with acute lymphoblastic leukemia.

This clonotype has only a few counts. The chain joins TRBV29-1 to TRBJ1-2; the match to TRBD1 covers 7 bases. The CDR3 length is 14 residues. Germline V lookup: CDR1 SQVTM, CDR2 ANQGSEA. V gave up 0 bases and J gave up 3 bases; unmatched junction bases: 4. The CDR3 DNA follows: TGCAGCGTTGAAGAGACAGGGAGGGACTATGGCTACACCTTC. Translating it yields CSVEETGRDYGYTF.

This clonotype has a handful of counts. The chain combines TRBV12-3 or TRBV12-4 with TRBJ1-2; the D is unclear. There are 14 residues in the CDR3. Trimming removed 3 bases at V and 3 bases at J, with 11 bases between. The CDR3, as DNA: TGTGCCAGCAGTTTGGTCGGCCGGGACTATGGCTACACCTTC. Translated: CASSLVGRDYGYTF.

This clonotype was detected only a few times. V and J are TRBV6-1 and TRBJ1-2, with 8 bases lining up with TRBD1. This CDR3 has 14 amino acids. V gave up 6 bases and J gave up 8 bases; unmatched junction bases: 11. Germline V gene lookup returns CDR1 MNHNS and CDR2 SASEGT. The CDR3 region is CASRPVQGARGYTF. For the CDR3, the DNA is TGTGCCAGCAGACCAGTGCAGGGGGCGCGAGGCTACACCTTC.

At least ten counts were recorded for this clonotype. The CDR3: CASSLGGSVGPQETQYF. In nucleotides, the CDR3 is TGTGCCAGCAGTTTAGGGGGCTCGGTAGGGCCGCAAGAGACCCAGTACTTC. The rearrangement joins TRBV28 to TRBJ2-5, with D perhaps TRBD1 (6 bases). Germline V lookup: CDR1 MDHEN, CDR2 SYDVKM. This CDR3 is 17 amino acids long. With 2 bases removed from V and 2 bases from J, the gap between germline ends came to 18 bases. Full variable domain (rest looked up from reference TRBV28 and TRBJ2-5): DVKVTQSSRYLVKRTGEKVFLECVQDMDHENMFWYRQDPGLGLRLIYFSYDVKMKEKGDIPEGYSVSREKKERFSLILESASTNQTSMYLCASSLGGSVGPQETQYFGPGTRLLVL.

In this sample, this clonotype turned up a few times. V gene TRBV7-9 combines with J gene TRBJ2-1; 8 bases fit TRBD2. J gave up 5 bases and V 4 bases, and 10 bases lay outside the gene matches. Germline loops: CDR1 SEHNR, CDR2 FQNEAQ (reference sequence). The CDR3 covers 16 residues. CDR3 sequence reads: CASSSSLVAGHNEQFF. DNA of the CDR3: TGTGCCAGCAGCTCGAGCTTGGTAGCGGGGCACAATGAGCAGTTCTTC.

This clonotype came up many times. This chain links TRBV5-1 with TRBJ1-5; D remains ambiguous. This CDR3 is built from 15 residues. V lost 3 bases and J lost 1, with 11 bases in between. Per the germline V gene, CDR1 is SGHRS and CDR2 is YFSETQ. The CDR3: CASSYEWPSNQPQHF. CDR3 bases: TGCGCCAGCAGCTACGAGTGGCCCAGCAATCAGCCCCAGCATTTT.

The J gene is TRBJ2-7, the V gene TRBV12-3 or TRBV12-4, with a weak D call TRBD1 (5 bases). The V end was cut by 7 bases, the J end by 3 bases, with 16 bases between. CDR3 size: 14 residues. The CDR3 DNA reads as TGTGCCAGCAAGGGGCCTGGTGACATCTACGAGCAGTACTTC. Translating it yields CASKGPGDIYEQYF.

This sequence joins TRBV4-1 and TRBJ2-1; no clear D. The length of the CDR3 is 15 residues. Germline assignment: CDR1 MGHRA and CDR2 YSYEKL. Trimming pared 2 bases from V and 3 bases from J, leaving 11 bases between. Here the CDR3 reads CASSQRALDYNEQFF. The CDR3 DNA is TGCGCCAGCAGCCAACGGGCCTTGGACTACAATGAGCAGTTCTTC.

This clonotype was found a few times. The CDR3, as DNA: TGTGCCATCAGCCGACAGGCCGTCTCCTACAATGAGCAGTTCTTC. It is translated as CAISRQAVSYNEQFF. The chain uses TRBV10-3 and TRBJ2-1; possibly TRBD1 for D (6 bases). The germline V gene encodes CDR1 ENHRY and CDR2 SYGVKD. The CDR3 extends over 15 amino acids. Trimming took 6 bases from V and 0 from J, leaving 12 bases between them.

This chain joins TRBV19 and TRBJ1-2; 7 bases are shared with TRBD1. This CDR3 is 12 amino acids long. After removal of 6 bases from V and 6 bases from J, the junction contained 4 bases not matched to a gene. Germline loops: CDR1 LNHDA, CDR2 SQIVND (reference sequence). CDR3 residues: CASRTGFHGYTF. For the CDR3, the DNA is TGTGCCAGTAGGACAGGGTTCCATGGCTACACCTTC.

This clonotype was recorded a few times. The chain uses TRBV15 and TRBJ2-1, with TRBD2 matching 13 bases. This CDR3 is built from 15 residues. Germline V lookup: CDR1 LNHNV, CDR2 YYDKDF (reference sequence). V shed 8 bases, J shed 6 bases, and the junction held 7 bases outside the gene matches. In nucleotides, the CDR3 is TGTGCCACCCTCGGACTAGCGGGAGTGGGCAATGAGCAGTTCTTC. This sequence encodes CATLGLAGVGNEQFF.

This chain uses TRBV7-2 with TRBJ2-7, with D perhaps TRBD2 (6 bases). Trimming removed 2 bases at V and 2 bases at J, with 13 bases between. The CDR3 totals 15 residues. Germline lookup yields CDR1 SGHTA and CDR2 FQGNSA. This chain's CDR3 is CASSLRVSGAYEQYF. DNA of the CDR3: TGTGCCAGCAGCTTAAGGGTTAGCGGCGCCTACGAGCAGTACTTC. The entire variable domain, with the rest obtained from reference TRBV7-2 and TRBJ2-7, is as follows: GAGVSQSPSNKVTEKGKDVELRCDPISGHTALYWYRQSLGQGLEFLIYFQGNSAPDKSGLPSDRFSAERTGGSVSTLTIQRTQQEDSAVYLCASSLRVSGAYEQYFGPGTRLTVT.

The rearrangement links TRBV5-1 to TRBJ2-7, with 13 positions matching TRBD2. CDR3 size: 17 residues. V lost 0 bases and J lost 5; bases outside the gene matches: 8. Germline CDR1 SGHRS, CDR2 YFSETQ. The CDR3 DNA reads TGCGCCAGCAGCTTGGTGGGTCGGACTAGCGGGAGCCACGAGCAGTACTTC. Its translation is CASSLVGRTSGSHEQYF.

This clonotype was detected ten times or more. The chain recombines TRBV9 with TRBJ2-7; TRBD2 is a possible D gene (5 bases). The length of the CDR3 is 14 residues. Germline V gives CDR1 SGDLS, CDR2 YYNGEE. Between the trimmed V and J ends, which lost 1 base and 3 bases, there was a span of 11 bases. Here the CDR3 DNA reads TGTGCCAGCAGCGTACGGATGGAGGACTACGAGCAGTACTTC. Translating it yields CASSVRMEDYEQYF.

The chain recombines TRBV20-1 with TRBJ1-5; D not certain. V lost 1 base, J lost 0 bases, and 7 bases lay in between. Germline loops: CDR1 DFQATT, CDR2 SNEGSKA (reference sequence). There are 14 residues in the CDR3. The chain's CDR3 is CSARVGGSNQPQHF. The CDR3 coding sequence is TGCAGTGCTAGAGTCGGTGGTAGCAATCAGCCCCAGCATTTT.

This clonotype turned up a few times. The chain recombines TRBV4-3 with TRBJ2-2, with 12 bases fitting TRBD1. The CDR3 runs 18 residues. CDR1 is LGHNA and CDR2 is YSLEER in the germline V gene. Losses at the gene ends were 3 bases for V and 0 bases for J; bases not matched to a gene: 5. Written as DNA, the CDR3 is TGCGCCAGCAGCCAGGGGACAGGGGGCCGTCCGAACACCGGGGAGCTGTTTTTT. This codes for CASSQGTGGRPNTGELFF.

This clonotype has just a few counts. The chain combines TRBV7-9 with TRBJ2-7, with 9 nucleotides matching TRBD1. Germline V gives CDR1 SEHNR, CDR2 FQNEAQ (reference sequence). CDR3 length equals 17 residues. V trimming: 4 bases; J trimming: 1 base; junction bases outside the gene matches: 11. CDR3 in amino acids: CASSSQSSGQGSYEQYF. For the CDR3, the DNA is TGTGCCAGCAGCTCGCAGTCTTCGGGACAGGGATCCTACGAGCAGTACTTC.

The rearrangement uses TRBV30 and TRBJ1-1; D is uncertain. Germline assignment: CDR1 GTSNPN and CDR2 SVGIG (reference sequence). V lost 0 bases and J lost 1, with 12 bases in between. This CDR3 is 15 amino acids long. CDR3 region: CAWSVQSWGNTEAFF. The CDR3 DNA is TGTGCCTGGAGTGTTCAAAGTTGGGGGAACACTGAAGCTTTCTTT.

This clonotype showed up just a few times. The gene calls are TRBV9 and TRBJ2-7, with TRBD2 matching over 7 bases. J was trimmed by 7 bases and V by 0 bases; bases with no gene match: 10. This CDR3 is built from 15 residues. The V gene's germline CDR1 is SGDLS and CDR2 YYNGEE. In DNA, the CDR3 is TGTGCCAGCAGCGTAGGCGTGGGAGGGCCTGGGGAGCAGTACTTC. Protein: CASSVGVGGPGEQYF.

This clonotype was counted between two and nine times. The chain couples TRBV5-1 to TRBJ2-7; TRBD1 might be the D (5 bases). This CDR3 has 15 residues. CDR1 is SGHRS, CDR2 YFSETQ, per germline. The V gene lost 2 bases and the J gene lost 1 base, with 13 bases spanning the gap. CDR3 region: CASSFFQGGSYEQYF. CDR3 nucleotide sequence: TGCGCCAGCAGCTTTTTCCAGGGTGGTTCCTACGAGCAGTACTTC.

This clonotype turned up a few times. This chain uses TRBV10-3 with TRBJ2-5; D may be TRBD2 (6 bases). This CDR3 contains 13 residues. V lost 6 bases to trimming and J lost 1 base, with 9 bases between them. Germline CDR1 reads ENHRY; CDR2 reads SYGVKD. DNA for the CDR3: TGTGCCATCAGATTAGCGGTCCAAGAGACCCAGTACTTC. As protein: CAIRLAVQETQYF.